This T cell receptor (beta chain) was obtained from a study of cytomegalovirus exposure and HLA in healthy donors. V lost 5 bases, J lost 2 bases, and 16 bases lay in between. This CDR3 contains 15 residues. CDR1 SGHTA and CDR2 FQGNSA come from the germline V gene. Generated by immunoSEQ multiplex PCR, the TCRdb table keeps only in-frame clones and is missing some. The profile shows more than 150,000 clones, roughly 80% of them singletons. The chain joins TRBV7-2 to TRBJ2-7; D perhaps matches TRBD2 (6 bases). The receptor comes from a man aged 18 to 35 in good health and CMV-seropositive. Sequencing was performed on PBMCs. CDR3 sequence: CASSPLTSHAYEQYF. The CDR3 DNA reads TGTGCCAGCAGCCCCCTGACTAGTCACGCCTACGAGCAGTACTTC.